A selection of T cell receptor beta chains follows, all from one sample in a study of cytomegalovirus exposure and HLA in healthy donors. Only in-frame clones appear in the TCRdb table, and some are missing; sequencing was by immunoSEQ multiplex PCR. The profile shows roughly 100,000 clones, 75% of them singletons. The sample comprised PBMCs. The receptor source for this set is a middle-aged man in good health and CMV-seronegative. Each CDR3 is given with its conserved first and last residue. The D gene is left open where the match is weak. Only part of the rows carry a size: once, few, many, or a class if the clone is expanded.

j_gene | d_gene | v_gene | len | abundance | CDR3aa | CDR3nt
TRBJ2-1 | TRBD2 | TRBV19 | 15 | . | CASRAERGGHNEQFF | TGTGCCAGTAGGGCCGAGCGGGGGGGCCACAATGAGCAGTTCTTC
TRBJ2-3 | . | TRBV27 | 15 | . | CASNVLGGPSDTQYF | TGTGCCAGCAACGTCCTCGGGGGGCCCTCGGATACGCAGTATTTT
TRBJ2-1 | . | TRBV6-5 | 14 | . | CASLRSQGFGEQFF | TGTGCCAGCCTCCGCAGCCAGGGCTTTGGTGAGCAGTTCTTC
TRBJ2-7 | . | TRBV5-1 | 13 | . | CASSLETVYEQYF | TGCGCCAGCAGCTTGGAAACGGTTTACGAGCAGTACTTC
TRBJ2-5 | . | TRBV10-3 | 15 | . | CAISESGGAAETQYF | TGTGCCATCAGTGAGTCTGGGGGGGCCGCAGAGACCCAGTACTTC
TRBJ2-5 | . | TRBV7-9 | 14 | . | CASSLAGGQETQYF | TGTGCCAGCAGCTTAGCAGGGGGCCAAGAGACCCAGTACTTC
TRBJ1-6 | TRBD1 | TRBV7-9 | 19 | . | CASSLTGTVASSYNSPLHF | TGTGCCAGCAGCTTAACCGGGACAGTGGCCTCCTCCTATAATTCACCCCTCCACTTT
TRBJ2-6 | . | TRBV5-1 | 19 | . | CASSSGGTAGLSGANVLTF | TGCGCCAGCAGCTCAGGCGGGACAGCGGGCCTCTCTGGGGCCAACGTCCTGACTTTC
TRBJ2-3 | TRBD2 | TRBV18 | 15 | . | CASSPGRGRTDTQYF | TGTGCCAGCTCACCAGGGAGGGGTAGGACGGATACGCAGTATTTT
TRBJ1-1 | . | TRBV18 | 14 | few | CASSPGAGNTEAFF | TGTGCCAGCTCACCAGGAGCGGGGAACACTGAAGCTTTCTTT
TRBJ2-6 | TRBD2 | TRBV6-6 | 16 | . | CASSAGGASGANVLTF | TGTGCCAGCAGTGCCGGGGGGGCCTCTGGGGCCAACGTCCTGACTTTC
TRBJ2-3 | TRBD2 | TRBV7-2 | 15 | . | CASSLRGASIDTQYF | TGTGCCAGCAGCTTGCGGGGGGCCAGCATAGATACGCAGTATTTT
TRBJ2-2 | TRBD2 | TRBV9 | 16 | . | CASSVSGGVNTGELFF | TGTGCCAGCAGCGTGAGCGGGGGGGTGAACACCGGGGAGCTGTTTTTT
TRBJ2-5 | . | TRBV2 | 12 | . | CASAPTRGTQYF | TGTGCCAGCGCTCCAACCCGGGGGACCCAGTACTTC
TRBJ1-4 | TRBD1 | TRBV5-1 | 14 | few | CASSPWTGNEKLFF | TGCGCCAGCAGCCCATGGACAGGGAATGAAAAACTGTTTTTT
TRBJ2-3 | . | TRBV6-5 | 15 | . | CASRDWSGSTDTQYF | TGTGCCAGCAGAGATTGGAGTGGGAGCACAGATACGCAGTATTTT
TRBJ1-2 | TRBD1 | TRBV18 | 16 | . | CASSPTVTGSASGYTF | TGTGCCAGCTCACCAACCGTGACAGGGTCCGCGAGTGGCTACACCTTC
TRBJ1-3 | TRBD1 | TRBV10-2 | 18 | . | CASTPGTGARGRGNTIYF | TGCGCCAGCACTCCCGGGACAGGGGCTCGTGGCCGAGGAAACACCATATATTTT
TRBJ1-2 | . | TRBV19 | 16 | . | CASSIGSGSTTYGYTF | TGTGCCAGTAGTATCGGGTCAGGGTCCACCACCTATGGCTACACCTTC
TRBJ2-2 | . | TRBV6-1 | 14 | . | CASSAGMDTGELFF | TGTGCCAGCAGTGCCGGGATGGACACCGGGGAGCTGTTTTTT
TRBJ2-7 | TRBD2 | TRBV6-1 | 14 | once | CASSDSGGPYEQYF | TGTGCCAGCAGTGATTCGGGGGGACCCTACGAGCAGTACTTC
TRBJ2-7 | . | TRBV11-2 | 11 | few | CASSDGWEQYF | TGTGCCAGCAGCGACGGGTGGGAGCAGTACTTC
TRBJ2-1 | TRBD2 | TRBV19 | 15 | once | CASSTVAGGRNEQFF | TGTGCCAGTAGTACAGTAGCGGGGGGGCGCAATGAGCAGTTCTTC
TRBJ1-3 | . | TRBV18 | 20 | few | CASSLRTESIPVSSGNTIYF | TGTGCCAGCTCACTCCGGACAGAAAGTATCCCAGTATCTAGTGGAAACACCATATATTTT
TRBJ2-5 | . | TRBV7-2 | 14 | . | CASSRSSLQETQYF | TGTGCCAGCAGCCGATCTAGCCTCCAAGAGACCCAGTACTTC
TRBJ2-2 | . | TRBV2 | 13 | few | CASSTRVAGELFF | TGTGCCAGCAGTACTAGGGTTGCCGGGGAGCTGTTTTTT
TRBJ1-1 | . | TRBV5-1 | 17 | . | CASSPVWAQDMNTEAFF | TGCGCCAGCAGCCCCGTATGGGCACAAGATATGAACACTGAAGCTTTCTTT
TRBJ2-7 | TRBD1 | TRBV15 | 15 | . | CATSREQGSPYEQYF | TGTGCCACCAGCAGAGAACAGGGGTCTCCCTACGAGCAGTACTTC
TRBJ1-1 | . | TRBV16 | 14 | once | CASTNRDSATEAFF | TGTGCCAGCACCAACCGGGACTCAGCCACTGAAGCTTTCTTT
TRBJ1-1 | TRBD1 | TRBV6-1 | 15 | . | CASSEIEQGRTEAFF | TGTGCCAGCAGTGAAATAGAACAGGGGAGAACTGAAGCTTTCTTT
TRBJ1-5 | . | TRBV5-6 | 14 | once | CASRTQGSNQPQHF | TGTGCCAGCAGGACCCAGGGGAGCAATCAGCCCCAGCATTTT
TRBJ2-3 | . | TRBV2 | 15 | . | CASIRDSWGTDTQYF | TGTGCCAGCATTCGGGACTCCTGGGGCACAGATACGCAGTATTTT
TRBJ2-7 | . | TRBV7-2 | 14 | few | CASSPGTSTYEQYF | TGTGCCAGCAGCCCCGGGACATCCACCTACGAGCAGTACTTC
TRBJ2-5 | TRBD1 | TRBV9 | 12 | . | CASSEGAETQYF | TGTGCCAGCAGCGAGGGGGCTGAGACCCAGTACTTC
TRBJ2-5 | TRBD2 | TRBV5-4 | 16 | . | CASSLGTGGEKETQYF | TGTGCCAGCAGCTTGGGAACGGGGGGGGAGAAAGAGACCCAGTACTTC
TRBJ2-5 | . | TRBV25-1 | 15 | . | CASSDGLAVKETQYF | TGTGCCAGCAGCGATGGACTGGCTGTAAAAGAGACCCAGTACTTC
TRBJ1-1 | . | TRBV10-1 | 13 | . | CASRQNMNTEAFF | TGCGCCAGCAGGCAGAACATGAACACTGAAGCTTTCTTT
TRBJ1-3 | . | TRBV2 | 16 | . | CASARDSLFSGNTIYF | TGTGCCAGCGCCCGGGACTCCCTTTTCTCTGGAAACACCATATATTTT
TRBJ2-6 | TRBD1 | TRBV10-2 | 17 | . | CASSAGQGHSGANVLTF | TGCGCCAGCAGTGCGGGACAGGGACACTCTGGGGCCAACGTCCTGACTTTC
TRBJ2-1 | . | TRBV5-6 | 15 | . | CASSVVPGEVWEQFF | TGTGCCAGCAGCGTAGTTCCAGGGGAAGTGTGGGAGCAGTTCTTC
TRBJ1-2 | TRBD1 | TRBV11-2 | 18 | few | CASSLGTGTGVLDYGYTF | TGTGCCAGCAGCTTAGGTACCGGGACAGGGGTCTTAGACTATGGCTACACCTTC
TRBJ2-5 | . | TRBV2 | 14 | few | CASRGRGARETQYF | TGTGCCAGCAGGGGACGGGGGGCGAGGGAGACCCAGTACTTC
TRBJ1-1 | . | TRBV6-1 | 13 | . | CASTVTQGSEAFF | TGTGCCAGCACTGTGACCCAGGGATCTGAAGCTTTCTTT
TRBJ2-7 | TRBD2 | TRBV9 | 16 | . | CASSARIIAGSDEQYF | TGTGCCAGCAGCGCGAGAATTATAGCGGGGTCGGACGAGCAGTACTTC
TRBJ1-1 | . | TRBV7-2 | 16 | . | CASSLGGTTRNTEAFF | TGTGCCAGCAGCTTAGGAGGGACAACTCGGAACACTGAAGCTTTCTTT
TRBJ2-5 | . | TRBV7-8 | 13 | . | CASSLGPQETQYF | TGTGCCAGCAGCTTAGGGCCCCAAGAGACCCAGTACTTC
TRBJ1-2 | TRBD1 | TRBV27 | 14 | . | CASSLGQGLGGYTF | TGTGCCAGCAGCTTGGGACAGGGATTAGGAGGCTACACCTTC
TRBJ2-1 | TRBD2 | TRBV11-2 | 18 | . | CASSLSIAGGLRGNEQFF | TGTGCCAGCAGCTTAAGTATAGCGGGGGGGCTTCGGGGTAATGAGCAGTTCTTC
TRBJ1-2 | . | TRBV6-1 | 19 | . | CASSEALRVGGHSNYGYTF | TGTGCCAGCAGTGAAGCGCTTCGGGTTGGGGGCCATTCTAACTATGGCTACACCTTC
TRBJ2-2 | . | TRBV7-9 | 15 | . | CASSPRGAGAGELFF | TGTGCCAGCAGCCCCCGTGGGGCCGGCGCCGGGGAGCTGTTTTTT
TRBJ2-5 | . | TRBV5-1 | 16 | . | CASSEGLHADQETQYF | TGCGCCAGCAGCGAAGGACTCCACGCAGACCAAGAGACCCAGTACTTC